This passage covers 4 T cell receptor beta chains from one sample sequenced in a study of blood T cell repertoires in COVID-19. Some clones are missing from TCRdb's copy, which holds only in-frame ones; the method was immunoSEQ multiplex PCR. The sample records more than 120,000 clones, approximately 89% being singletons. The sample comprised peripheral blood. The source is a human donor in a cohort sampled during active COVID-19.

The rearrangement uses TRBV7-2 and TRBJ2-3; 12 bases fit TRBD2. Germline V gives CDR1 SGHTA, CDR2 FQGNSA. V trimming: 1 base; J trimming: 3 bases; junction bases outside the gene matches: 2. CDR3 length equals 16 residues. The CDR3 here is CASSLGLAGGTDTQYF. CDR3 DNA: TGTGCCAGCAGCTTAGGGCTAGCGGGGGGGACAGATACGCAGTATTTT.

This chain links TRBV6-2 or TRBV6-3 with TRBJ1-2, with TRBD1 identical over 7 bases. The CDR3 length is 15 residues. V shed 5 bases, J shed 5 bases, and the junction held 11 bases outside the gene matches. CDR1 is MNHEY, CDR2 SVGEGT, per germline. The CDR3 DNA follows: TGTGCCAGCAGTACAACATGGACAGGTGAATATGGCTACACCTTC. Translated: CASSTTWTGEYGYTF.

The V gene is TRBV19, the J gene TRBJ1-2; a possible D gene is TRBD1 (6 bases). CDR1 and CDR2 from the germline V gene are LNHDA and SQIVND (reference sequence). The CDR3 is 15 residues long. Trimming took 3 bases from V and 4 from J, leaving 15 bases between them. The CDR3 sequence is CASSIRQEATYGYTF. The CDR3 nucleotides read TGTGCCAGTAGTATCCGACAGGAGGCGACCTATGGCTACACCTTC.

This chain's CDR3 is CASSLRDRPVGYTF. DNA of the CDR3: TGTGCCAGCAGCCTAAGGGACAGACCGGTTGGCTACACCTTC. The chain couples TRBV7-9 to TRBJ1-2, with 7 bases aligning to TRBD1. Trimming at V came to 5 bases and at J to 7 bases, leaving 10 bases not matched to a gene. Germline V gene lookup returns CDR1 SEHNR and CDR2 FQNEAQ (reference sequence). The CDR3 is made up of 14 amino acids.